These 32 T cell receptor beta chains were all obtained from the same sample, sequenced in a study of T cell repertoires in cytomegalovirus infection. One entry per CDR3 protein results from TCRdb running MiXCR on the reads. The table shows around 550,000 distinct CDR3 sequences, with approximately 25% occurring only once. The sample was PBMCs. The receptors were sampled from a human donor in good health (CMV status not recorded). Some clones in this sample may be carry-over from other donors' samples.

The chain recombines TRBV6-6 with TRBJ2-5; the match to TRBD2 covers 7 bases. With 2 bases clipped from V and 5 bases from J, the junction kept 8 bases outside the gene matches. CDR3 length: 15 residues. Germline CDR1 is MNHNY and CDR2 is SVGAGI (reference sequence). DNA for the CDR3: TGTGCCAGCAGTTACCTGCCGGGAGGTCTGGAGACCCAGTACTTC. Translating it yields CASSYLPGGLETQYF.

The V gene is TRBV20-1, the J gene TRBJ2-3, with 7 positions matching TRBD2. Per the germline V gene, CDR1 is DFQATT and CDR2 is SNEGSKA (reference sequence). With 6 bases clipped from V and 0 bases from J, the junction kept 9 bases outside the gene matches. CDR3 size: 15 residues. CDR3 protein: CSAGELAVSTDTQYF. DNA of the CDR3: TGCAGTGCGGGGGAGCTAGCGGTTAGCACAGATACGCAGTATTTT.

As to this clonotype: This clone may be a read error of a much larger clone one base away. This sequence joins TRBV7-2 and TRBJ2-3; 11 nucleotides agree with TRBD2. From germline, CDR1 is SGHTA and CDR2 FQGNSA. This CDR3 has 17 residues. CDR3 bases: TGTGCCAGCAGCTTAGCTAGGGCCGGGACTAGCGGAGGTACGCAGTGTTTT. The encoded protein is CASSLARAGTSGGTQCF.

The rearrangement links TRBV4-3 to TRBJ2-2; D unresolved. V lost 3 bases, J lost 0 bases, and 5 bases lay in between. Per germline, CDR1 LGHNA and CDR2 YSLEER. The CDR3 length is 14 residues. CDR3 amino acids: CASSHDSNTGELFF. For the CDR3, the DNA is TGCGCCAGCAGCCACGACTCGAACACCGGGGAGCTGTTTTTT.

Points on this clonotype: Just one base apart from a much larger clone, this may be a read error. This rearrangement joins TRBV7-2 to TRBJ2-7; 12 bases align to TRBD2. This CDR3 contains 18 residues. Germline CDR1 reads SGHTA; CDR2 reads FQGNSA. The CDR3 loop is CAGSYREASGRGIYEQYF. The CDR3 nucleotides are TGTGCCGGCAGCTATCGCGAGGCTAGCGGGAGGGGGATCTACGAGCAGTACTTC.

This clonotype showed up just a few times. The J gene is TRBJ2-3, the V gene TRBV6-5; possible D gene TRBD1, 6 bases. Germline V gene data show CDR1 as MNHEY and CDR2 as SVGAGI. This CDR3 has 15 amino acids. V shed 5 bases and J shed 2 bases, with 14 bases lying between them. DNA of the CDR3: TGTGCCAGCAGTCTGCAGGGGTACGACACAGATACGCAGTATTTT. Translation: CASSLQGYDTDTQYF.

The chain recombines TRBV2 with TRBJ2-7, with TRBD1 matching over 11 bases. CDR1 SNHLY and CDR2 FYNNEI come from the germline V gene. The CDR3 covers 16 residues. J was trimmed by 0 bases and V by 4 bases; bases with no gene match: 5. The CDR3, as DNA: TGTGCCAGCAGTGGGACAGGGGGCTTTAGCTCCTACGAGCAGTACTTC. Encoded protein: CASSGTGGFSSYEQYF.

This clonotype was detected only a few times. The chain has TRBV9 and TRBJ2-3; TRBD2 matches 8 bases. V lost 2 bases and J lost 2; bases outside the gene matches: 4. The CDR3 consists of 15 residues. Germline CDR1 reads SGDLS; CDR2 reads YYNGEE. CDR3 protein: CASSVEREYTDTQYF. The DNA of the CDR3 is TGTGCCAGCAGCGTCGAGCGGGAGTACACAGATACGCAGTATTTT.

This clonotype was seen a handful of times. Written as DNA, the CDR3 is TGCGCCAGCAGCTTTCGGGTCGGAGGCGGCTACGAGCAGTACTTC. This codes for CASSFRVGGGYEQYF. The chain is built from TRBV5-1 and TRBJ2-7, with TRBD2 as a possible D gene (5 bases). The CDR3 runs 15 residues. Germline CDR1 SGHRS, CDR2 YFSETQ. V gave up 2 bases and J gave up 3 bases, with 15 bases separating them.

The table lists this clonotype with many counts. The rearrangement joins TRBV7-2 to TRBJ2-5, with D hard to call. CDR1 is SGHTA, CDR2 FQGNSA, per germline. Trimming left V 6 bases short and J 6 bases short, with 17 bases between. The CDR3 is 14 amino acids. CDR3 region: CASRAPGNSQTQYF. CDR3 bases: TGTGCCAGCAGGGCCCCGGGCAACTCGCAGACCCAGTACTTC.

This clonotype was seen more than once but under ten times. The V gene is TRBV4-1, the J gene TRBJ2-1, with 15 bases that match TRBD2. The CDR3 has 19 residues. V was pared by 6 bases and J by 8 bases, with 17 bases of the junction left unmatched. Germline loops: CDR1 MGHRA, CDR2 YSYEKL. CDR3 DNA: TGCGCCAGCAGTCGGACTAGCGGGAGGGCCAGTACTCGGCGGGATGAGCAGTTCTTC. As protein: CASSRTSGRASTRRDEQFF.

The V gene is TRBV4-2, the J gene TRBJ2-1; a weak D match, TRBD1 (6 bases). Trimming took off 3 bases at V and 7 bases at J, with 16 bases between the two ends. CDR3 length: 15 amino acids. Germline loops: CDR1 LGHNA, CDR2 YNFKEQ. The CDR3 is CASSQSRGLRNEQFF. CDR3 nucleotides: TGTGCCAGCAGCCAGTCCAGGGGTTTGAGAAATGAGCAGTTCTTC.

This clonotype was recorded a few times. The CDR3 DNA sequence: TGCAGCGTACTGGGGGGGGAATCGTTGGCTTTCTTT. It specifies CSVLGGESLAFF. The genes are TRBV29-1 and TRBJ1-1; D perhaps matches TRBD1 (5 bases). CDR3 size: 12 residues. From germline, CDR1 is SQVTM and CDR2 ANQGSEA. V lost 6 bases and J 11 bases, leaving 19 bases between the germline ends.

This clonotype was observed a few times. The chain joins TRBV12-3 or TRBV12-4 to TRBJ1-1; TRBD1 might be the D (6 bases). The V and J ends lost 7 bases and 3 bases respectively, with 15 bases between them. CDR3 length equals 14 residues. The CDR3 sequence: CASNSGARYTEAFF. DNA for the CDR3: TGTGCCAGCAACTCGGGGGCGCGGTACACTGAAGCTTTCTTT.

The chain recombines TRBV7-2 with TRBJ2-5; D is undetermined. The CDR3 covers 12 residues. V was shortened by 1 base and J by 5 bases, with 5 bases between the two germline ends. Germline V lookup: CDR1 SGHTA, CDR2 FQGNSA. This chain's CDR3 is CASSLDLETQYF. Here the CDR3 DNA reads TGTGCCAGCAGCTTAGACTTGGAGACCCAGTACTTC.

This clonotype was detected many times. CDR3 bases: TGTGCCTGTATCCTTTATAGCAATCAGCCCCAGCATTTT. This encodes CACILYSNQPQHF. The rearrangement uses TRBV12-3 or TRBV12-4 and TRBJ1-5; no clear D. This CDR3 comprises 13 residues. Trimming left V 11 bases short and J 0 bases short, with 11 bases between.

The rearrangement links TRBV18 to TRBJ2-1; 7 nucleotides line up with TRBD1. The CDR3 is 13 amino acids. CDR1 is KGHSH, CDR2 LQKENI, per germline. The V segment lost 6 bases and the J segment 5 bases; nucleotides outside the gene matches: 4. The CDR3 loop is CASSQTGDNEQFF. As DNA, the CDR3 is TGTGCCAGCTCTCAAACAGGGGACAATGAGCAGTTCTTC.

In this sample, this clonotype turned up a few times. This chain uses TRBV30 with TRBJ2-5; 10 nucleotides match TRBD2. This CDR3 is built from 15 residues. Germline values: CDR1 GTSNPN, CDR2 SVGIG (reference sequence). J gave up 1 base and V 3 bases, and 5 bases lay outside the gene matches. For the CDR3, the DNA is TGTGCCTGGAGGGAGGGACTAGCGAGCCAAGAGACCCAGTACTTC. It is translated as CAWREGLASQETQYF.

This clonotype has just a few counts. The chain joins TRBV20-1 to TRBJ2-5, with TRBD2 identical over 11 bases. Germline V gene lookup returns CDR1 DFQATT and CDR2 SNEGSKA (reference sequence). This CDR3 is built from 17 residues. With V trimmed by 6 bases and J by 4 bases, 16 bases remained unmatched. The CDR3 loop reads CSALGTSGRAPPETQYF. The DNA for the CDR3 is TGCAGTGCACTAGGAACTAGCGGGAGAGCCCCTCCAGAGACCCAGTACTTC.

This clonotype has only a few counts. This chain connects TRBV11-2 to TRBJ2-2, with 12 bases matching TRBD2. V shed 5 bases, J shed 9 bases, and the junction held 4 bases outside the gene matches. CDR1 is SGHAT, CDR2 FQNNGV, per germline. The CDR3 is 14 amino acids. The CDR3 spells CASSPGLAGRELFF. The CDR3 DNA follows: TGTGCCAGCAGCCCCGGACTAGCGGGACGGGAGCTGTTTTTT.

CDR3 loop: CSVEEAGETQYF. The CDR3 DNA sequence: TGCAGCGTTGAGGAGGCCGGAGAGACCCAGTACTTC. V gene TRBV29-1 combines with J gene TRBJ2-5; D possibly corresponds to TRBD2 (5 bases). Trimming shortened V by 3 bases and J by 4 bases, and 9 bases separated the two germline ends. Looked up from germline, CDR1 is SQVTM and CDR2 is ANQGSEA. The CDR3 covers 12 residues.

The chain recombines TRBV7-6 with TRBJ2-5; 8 positions agree with TRBD2. V lost 4 bases and J lost 5; bases outside the gene matches: 6. Germline CDR1 reads SGHVS; CDR2 reads FNYEAQ. The CDR3 runs 14 residues. The CDR3 DNA is TGTGCCAGCAGCTCTCGACCGGGAGGGGAGACCCAGTACTTC. Translated: CASSSRPGGETQYF.

The rearrangement uses TRBV12-3 or TRBV12-4 and TRBJ2-7; 13 nucleotides align to TRBD2. J lost 4 bases, V lost 6 bases, and 18 bases had no gene match. The CDR3 runs 19 residues. CDR3 DNA: TGTGCCAGCAGCTCCACCGGGACTAGCGGGAAGGGGTTCGGTTACGAGCAGTACGTC. Protein sequence: CASSSTGTSGKGFGYEQYV.

The chain carries TRBV6-5 and TRBJ2-5; D remains unclear. Germline values: CDR1 MNHEY, CDR2 SVGAGI. Between the trimmed V and J ends, which lost 4 bases and 5 bases, there was a span of 11 bases. This CDR3 spans 13 amino acids. CDR3 loop: CASSWLPHETQYF. DNA of the CDR3: TGTGCCAGCAGTTGGCTACCGCATGAGACCCAGTACTTC.

This clonotype has at least ten counts. V and J are TRBV7-2 and TRBJ2-7; 7 bases match TRBD2. There are 15 residues in the CDR3. The ends lost 1 base at V and 4 bases at J; junction bases unmatched: 7. Germline values: CDR1 SGHTA, CDR2 FQGNSA. The CDR3 protein is CASSLDGGIGYEQYF. CDR3 DNA: TGTGCCAGCAGCTTAGACGGGGGGATCGGATACGAGCAGTACTTC.

The gene calls are TRBV28 and TRBJ2-3; D may be TRBD1 (8 bases). Trimming removed 7 bases from V and 2 bases from J, with 16 bases in between. Looked up from germline, CDR1 is MDHEN and CDR2 is SYDVKM. CDR3 length: 15 amino acids. The CDR3 spells CASNQGAGDTDTQYF. In DNA form, the CDR3 reads TGTGCCAGCAACCAGGGGGCGGGGGACACAGATACGCAGTATTTT.

The genes are TRBV29-1 and TRBJ2-2; D gene uncertain. V was clipped by 5 bases and J by 3 bases, with 7 bases between them. Per germline, CDR1 SQVTM and CDR2 ANQGSEA. CDR3 length equals 12 residues. CDR3 sequence: CSVIYYTGELFF. CDR3 DNA sequence: TGCAGCGTTATTTATTACACCGGGGAGCTGTTTTTT.

This clonotype was counted only a few times. This chain joins TRBV7-9 and TRBJ2-4; the D gene is possibly TRBD1 (5 bases). V lost 5 bases to trimming and J lost 0 bases, with 17 bases between them. The CDR3 length is 17 residues. CDR1 and CDR2 (germline): SEHNR, FQNEAQ (reference sequence). The CDR3 sequence is CASSTPGRVGAKNIQYF. CDR3 bases: TGTGCCAGCAGCACCCCTGGCAGGGTGGGAGCCAAAAACATTCAGTACTTC.

This chain connects TRBV20-1 to TRBJ1-6; no firm D call. CDR3 length: 11 amino acids. The V gene's germline CDR1 is DFQATT and CDR2 SNEGSKA (reference sequence). The V end was cut by 4 bases, the J end by 7 bases, with 5 bases between. The CDR3 protein is CSAKKNSPLHF. CDR3 DNA: TGCAGTGCTAAAAAGAATTCACCCCTCCACTTT.

The chain links TRBV6-5 to TRBJ2-1, with 8 nucleotides matching TRBD2. V dropped 2 bases and J dropped 10; count of bases not matched to a gene: 10. The CDR3 has 15 residues. The germline V gene encodes CDR1 MNHEY and CDR2 SVGAGI. The CDR3 here is CASSYIGTRESEQFF. For the CDR3, the DNA is TGTGCCAGCAGTTACATTGGGACTAGGGAAAGCGAGCAGTTCTTC.

This clonotype was counted many times. The chain uses TRBV7-2 and TRBJ1-3, with 10 bases matching TRBD1. The V segment lost 5 bases and the J segment 7 bases; nucleotides outside the gene matches: 14. This CDR3 comprises 17 residues. Germline CDR1 and CDR2: SGHTA and FQGNSA. In DNA, the CDR3 is TGTGCCAGCAGCCCGGCGACAGGGGGCGCGTTTCGGAACACCATATATTTT. Its protein product is CASSPATGGAFRNTIYF.

Comments on this clonotype: A much larger clonotype is one base distant, so this may be a read error. The V gene is TRBV6-6, the J gene TRBJ1-5; TRBD1 might be the D (6 bases). The CDR3 spans 14 residues. Germline CDR1 MNHNY, CDR2 SVGAGI (reference sequence). V dropped 7 bases and J dropped 1 base, with 11 bases sitting between them. CDR3 DNA sequence: TGTGCCAGCATGGGGACACCCAGCAATCAGCCCCAGCATTTT. Residues: CASMGTPSNQPQHF.